These 26 T cell receptor beta chains originate from one sample sequenced in a study of untreated major depressive disorder. Assay used: immunoSEQ multiplex PCR; TCRdb lists only in-frame clones, some missing. Seen here are over 20,000 clones, around 87% observed once, and the top ten hold 4.5% to 6.5%. The sequenced material came from CD4+ T cells from PBMCs. The receptor set was obtained from a woman younger than 45 in good health.

The chain links TRBV28 to TRBJ1-4; D remains unclear. The CDR3 has 15 amino acids. CDR1 and CDR2 (germline): MDHEN, SYDVKM. Deletions cut 6 bases from V and 0 bases from J, with 11 bases between. CDR3 amino acids: CASSLGGTTNEKLFF. The CDR3 nucleotides are TGTGCCAGCAGCCTCGGCGGTACAACTAATGAAAAACTGTTTTTT.

The V call is TRBV18, the J call TRBJ2-7; D remains ambiguous. This CDR3 is 11 amino acids long. Looked up from germline, CDR1 is KGHSH and CDR2 is LQKENI. Trimming took off 4 bases at V and 7 bases at J, with 8 bases between the two ends. DNA for the CDR3: TGTGCCAGCTCACGAAGCTTAGAGCAGTACTTC. Amino acid sequence: CASSRSLEQYF.

The rearrangement uses TRBV10-3 and TRBJ2-2; 9 bases are shared with TRBD2. With 4 bases clipped from V and 6 bases from J, the junction kept 0 bases outside the gene matches. The germline V gene encodes CDR1 ENHRY and CDR2 SYGVKD. CDR3 size: 13 residues. CDR3 nucleotide sequence: TGTGCCATCAGTGGGACTAGCGCCGGGGAGCTGTTTTTT. It yields the protein CAISGTSAGELFF.

This chain joins TRBV11-2 and TRBJ1-1; TRBD1 is a possible D gene (5 bases). Germline V gene sequence: CDR1 SGHAT, CDR2 FQNNGV. V was pared by 5 bases and J by 6 bases, with 16 bases between. This CDR3 comprises 14 residues. In DNA form, the CDR3 reads TGTGCCAGCAGCCCGCACAGGTTAGGGTCTGAAGCTTTCTTT. Amino acids: CASSPHRLGSEAFF.

V is TRBV19 and J is TRBJ2-3; 12 bases align to TRBD2. J was trimmed by 0 bases and V by 6 bases; bases with no gene match: 7. Per the germline V gene, CDR1 is LNHDA and CDR2 is SQIVND (reference sequence). The CDR3 has 17 amino acids. CDR3 bases: TGTGCCAGTAGCGGACTAGCGGGGCACCCTAGCACAGATACGCAGTATTTT. The encoded protein is CASSGLAGHPSTDTQYF.

As for this clone: One end of the junction is discordant with germline, which a read error may explain. The chain is built from TRBV7-7 and TRBJ2-5; D remains ambiguous. The CDR3 consists of 12 residues. In germline, CDR1 is SSHAT, CDR2 FNYEAQ (reference sequence). The CDR3 nucleotides are TGTGCTAGCAGCCCCTCCTGGGAGACCCAGTACTTC. It yields the protein CASSPSWETQYF.

This clone was counted between two and nine times. The genes are TRBV2 and TRBJ2-7, with 7 bases identical to TRBD1. The V gene's germline CDR1 is SNHLY and CDR2 FYNNEI. The CDR3 runs to 14 residues. Germline trimming cut 5 bases from V and 3 bases from J; bases unmatched to any gene: 7. CDR3 DNA: TGTGCCAGCAGTAGGGGACAGATATACTACGAGCAGTACTTC. Its translation: CASSRGQIYYEQYF.

J is TRBJ2-7 and V is TRBV6-5; D is possibly TRBD2 (6 bases). V was pared by 6 bases and J by 1 base, with 10 bases between. The CDR3 extends over 13 amino acids. CDR1 MNHEY and CDR2 SVGAGI come from the germline V gene. The CDR3 sequence: CASRGGKSYEQYF. In nucleotides, the CDR3 is TGTGCCAGCAGAGGCGGGAAGTCCTACGAGCAGTACTTC.

The chain employs TRBV6-4 and TRBJ1-2; no clear D. The CDR3 contains 13 residues. Germline-derived CDR1 and CDR2 are MRHNA and SNTAGT. V was pared by 4 bases and J by 2 bases, with 8 bases between. DNA of the CDR3: TGTGCCAGCAGTGGGACTGGGAACTATGGCTACACCTTC. It is translated as CASSGTGNYGYTF.

Written as DNA, the CDR3 is TGTGCCAGCACACAAACGTGGGACTCCTACGAGCAGTACTTC. Amino acids: CASTQTWDSYEQYF. The chain is built from TRBV7-2 and TRBJ2-7; D call uncertain. The CDR3 spans 14 residues. Germline V gene data show CDR1 as SGHTA and CDR2 as FQGNSA. Trimming cost V 7 bases and J 0 bases, with 13 bases left between them.

The rearrangement joins TRBV5-1 to TRBJ2-3; D tentatively fits TRBD1 or TRBD2 (5 bases each). The ends were cut back, 0 bases at V and 6 bases at J, with 14 bases in the middle. Germline CDR1 reads SGHRS; CDR2 reads YFSETQ. This CDR3 has 15 amino acids. This CDR3 is CASSLEGRGVDTQYF. CDR3 DNA sequence: TGCGCCAGCAGCTTGGAGGGTAGGGGAGTTGATACGCAGTATTTT.

This sequence joins TRBV4-2 and TRBJ2-5; 12 positions agree with TRBD2. The CDR3 runs to 18 residues. Unmatched junction bases numbered 16, after V lost 4 bases and J lost 7 bases. Germline V CDR1 and CDR2: LGHNA, YNFKEQ. The CDR3 region is CASSPRTSGEQLGGTQYF. The CDR3 coding sequence is TGTGCCAGCAGCCCAAGGACTAGCGGGGAGCAGCTAGGGGGGACCCAGTACTTC.

V and J are TRBV30 and TRBJ1-1, with TRBD1 matching over 8 bases. Germline-derived CDR1 and CDR2 are GTSNPN and SVGIG (reference sequence). The CDR3 has 16 residues. V shed 0 bases, J shed 1 base, and the junction held 7 bases outside the gene matches. This chain's CDR3 is CAWSVRDRIQNTEAFF. In nucleotides, the CDR3 is TGTGCCTGGAGTGTGAGGGACAGGATACAGAACACTGAAGCTTTCTTT.

The V and J genes are TRBV7-3 and TRBJ2-5; D perhaps matches TRBD2 (7 bases). The germline CDR1 and CDR2 sequences are SGHTA and FQGTGA. Trimming took off 7 bases at V and 3 bases at J, with 12 bases between the two ends. The CDR3 consists of 13 residues. CDR3 DNA sequence: TGTGCCAGCAAGGGGGAGGGGGAAGAGACCCAGTACTTC. It translates to CASKGEGEETQYF.

This clone was observed once. The chain joins TRBV9 to TRBJ2-5; 7 positions match TRBD2. Trimming took 4 bases from V and 5 from J; bases not matched to a gene: 5. Germline V gene lookup returns CDR1 SGDLS and CDR2 YYNGEE. This CDR3 contains 13 residues. CDR3 residues: CASSQRRGETQYF. The CDR3 region has the DNA TGTGCCAGCAGCCAACGGCGGGGGGAGACCCAGTACTTC.

The chain recombines TRBV5-3 with TRBJ2-3; either TRBD1 or TRBD2 may supply D (5 bases each). TRBV5-3 is labeled an ORF, and its function is uncertain. Trimming left V 1 base short and J 4 bases short, with 22 bases between. The CDR3 spans 18 residues. The CDR3 loop is CARSLCGTPTVVADTQYF. In DNA form, the CDR3 reads TGTGCCAGAAGCTTGTGTGGGACCCCCACAGTGGTGGCAGATACGCAGTATTTT.

The chain carries TRBV14 and TRBJ1-6, with a tentative D call TRBD1 (5 bases). This CDR3 is built from 14 residues. CDR1 and CDR2 (germline): SGHDN, FVKESK. V dropped 9 bases and J dropped 3 bases, with 12 bases sitting between them. CDR3 bases: TGTGCCAGTCGGGGGGACGGCTATAATTCACCCCTCCACTTT. The encoded protein is CASRGDGYNSPLHF.

This clone was counted only a few times. This rearrangement joins TRBV6-6 to TRBJ1-6, with a weak D call TRBD1 (5 bases). The CDR3 sequence is 14 residues long. The germline V gene encodes CDR1 MNHNY and CDR2 SVGAGI (reference sequence). Trimming removed 2 bases at V and 8 bases at J, with 10 bases between. In nucleotides, the CDR3 is TGTGCCAGCAGTTACAGGGGTAATGATTCACCCCTCCACTTT. It encodes CASSYRGNDSPLHF.

The chain links TRBV28 to TRBJ1-6; no definite D call. The CDR3 runs 16 residues. Germline assignment: CDR1 MDHEN and CDR2 SYDVKM. With 2 bases removed from V and 5 bases from J, the gap between germline ends came to 13 bases. CDR3 protein: CASSLTQVGDNSPLHF. The CDR3 DNA reads as TGTGCCAGCAGTTTAACCCAGGTTGGGGATAATTCACCCCTCCACTTT.

The chain carries TRBV29-1 and TRBJ2-7, with D possibly TRBD1 on 5 matching bases. CDR3 length: 13 residues. V was clipped by 0 bases and J by 7 bases, with 13 bases between them. The germline V gene encodes CDR1 SQVTM and CDR2 ANQGSEA. In DNA form, the CDR3 reads TGCAGCGTTGAAGATTCAGCAGGGTGGGAGCAGTACTTC. It translates to CSVEDSAGWEQYF.

The rearrangement uses TRBV30 and TRBJ2-5; 7 bases are a match to TRBD1. This CDR3 is built from 12 residues. After removal of 5 bases from V and 2 bases from J, the junction contained 2 bases not matched to a gene. Germline lookup yields CDR1 GTSNPN and CDR2 SVGIG (reference sequence). CDR3 sequence (DNA): TGTGCCTGGGAGGGACAGCAAGAGACCCAGTACTTC. This gives the protein CAWEGQQETQYF.

The chain uses TRBV28 and TRBJ2-7; D remains ambiguous. Per germline, CDR1 MDHEN and CDR2 SYDVKM. This CDR3 spans 13 amino acids. V was clipped by 7 bases and J by 6 bases, with 16 bases between them. The CDR3 sequence: CASTPNAPLEQYF. In nucleotides, the CDR3 is TGTGCCAGCACTCCGAATGCCCCCCTCGAGCAGTACTTC.

This chain uses TRBV27 with TRBJ1-4, with a weak D call TRBD1 (6 bases). The V gene lost 3 bases and the J gene lost 3 bases, with 8 bases spanning the gap. CDR1 and CDR2 from the germline V gene are MNHEY and SMNVEV (reference sequence). The CDR3 runs 14 residues. DNA for the CDR3: TGTGCCAGCAGTTTCCAGGGGTCTAATGAAAAACTGTTTTTT. Translating it yields CASSFQGSNEKLFF.

This chain uses TRBV27 with TRBJ1-4, with D perhaps TRBD1 (5 bases). This CDR3 is 14 amino acids long. Germline CDR1 MNHEY, CDR2 SMNVEV (reference sequence). Trimming took off 6 bases at V and 0 bases at J, with 8 bases between the two ends. CDR3 protein: CASRPGTTNEKLFF. The CDR3, as DNA: TGTGCCAGCAGACCAGGGACAACTAATGAAAAACTGTTTTTT.

This chain connects TRBV28 to TRBJ1-1, with unresolved D. Germline V gene lookup returns CDR1 MDHEN and CDR2 SYDVKM. The CDR3 runs 12 residues. The V end lost 2 bases, the J end lost 3 bases, and 4 bases lay between the germline ends. The CDR3 reads CASSLRHTEAFF. The CDR3 coding sequence is TGTGCCAGCAGTTTACGGCACACTGAAGCTTTCTTT.

V is TRBV6-5 and J is TRBJ1-4; D is possibly TRBD1 (5 bases). The CDR3 loop spans 15 amino acids. V dropped 2 bases and J dropped 4 bases, with 11 bases sitting between them. Germline CDR1 MNHEY, CDR2 SVGAGI. CDR3 protein: CASSYRGVHNEKLFF. The CDR3 nucleotides read TGTGCCAGCAGTTACCGGGGGGTACATAATGAAAAACTGTTTTTT.